This T cell receptor (beta chain) was sequenced in a study of blood T cell repertoires in COVID-19. Study as a whole: Researchers got acute and convalescent COVID-19 samples from the United States, Italy and Spain.

CDR1 is SGHDN and CDR2 is FVKESK in the germline V gene. There are 17 residues in the CDR3. Trimming removed 1 base at V and 2 bases at J, with 15 bases between. TCRdb's table, derived via immunoSEQ multiplex PCR, lists solely in-frame clones and lacks some. The table records tens of thousands of clones, about 77% of them present only once. This receptor was identified in a man at least 80 years old with active or convalescent COVID-19. The J gene is TRBJ1-3, the V gene TRBV14, with a tentative D call TRBD1 (5 bases). The specimen was peripheral blood. CDR3 loop: CASSQGRAGYAGNTIYF. The CDR3 DNA is TGTGCCAGCAGCCAAGGGCGCGCAGGGTATGCTGGAAACACCATATATTTT.